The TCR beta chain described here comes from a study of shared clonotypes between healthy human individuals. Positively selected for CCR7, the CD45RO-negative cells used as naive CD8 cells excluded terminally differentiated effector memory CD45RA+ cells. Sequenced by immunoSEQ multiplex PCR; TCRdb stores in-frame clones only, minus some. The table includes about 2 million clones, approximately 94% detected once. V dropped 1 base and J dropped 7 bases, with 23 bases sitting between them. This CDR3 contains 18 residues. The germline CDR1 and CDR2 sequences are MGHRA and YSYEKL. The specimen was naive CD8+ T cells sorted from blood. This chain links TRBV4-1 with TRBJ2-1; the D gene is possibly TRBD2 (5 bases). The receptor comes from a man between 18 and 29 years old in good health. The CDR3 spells CASSQALHLELDWNEQFF. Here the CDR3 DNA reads TGCGCCAGCAGCCAAGCACTGCACCTGGAGCTGGACTGGAATGAGCAGTTCTTC.